What follows are 3 T cell receptor beta chains derived from one specimen sequenced in a study of blood T cell repertoires in COVID-19. The data were produced by immunoSEQ multiplex PCR, yet TCRdb's version contains in-frame clones alone and is incomplete. The repertoire has 380,000 or so clones, roughly 90% of them found once; the top ten carry around 0.95%. The specimen was PBMCs or T cells enriched from blood (not recorded which). The receptor set was obtained from a woman between 25 and 40 years old with acute COVID-19.

This clone was detected a few times. CDR3 coding DNA: TGTGCCACCAGTGATTGGTTAAGCGGGGGGACGACCGGGGAGCTGTTTTTT. Translated, it gives CATSDWLSGGTTGELFF. This sequence joins TRBV24-1 and TRBJ2-2; the match to TRBD2 covers 9 bases. Per the germline V gene, CDR1 is KGHDR and CDR2 is SFDVKD. CDR3 length: 17 residues. V dropped 2 bases and J dropped 5; count of bases not matched to a gene: 8.

A few counts support this clone. The V call is TRBV7-9, the J call TRBJ2-7, with TRBD1 identical over 10 bases. Germline V gene lookup returns CDR1 SEHNR and CDR2 FQNEAQ (reference sequence). Germline trimming cut 1 base from V and 1 base from J; bases unmatched to any gene: 7. This CDR3 is built from 17 residues. CDR3 region: CASSLERPGQGSYEQYF. The DNA for the CDR3 is TGTGCCAGCAGCTTAGAAAGGCCGGGACAGGGGTCCTACGAGCAGTACTTC.

This clone appeared once. The genes are TRBV24-1 and TRBJ2-5; 11 bases fit TRBD1. The V and J ends lost 4 bases and 0 bases, in that order; junction bases with no gene match: 3. The germline gives CDR1 KGHDR, CDR2 SFDVKD. CDR3 length equals 16 residues. The DNA for the CDR3 is TGTGCCACCAGTGAATCGGACAGGGGGCACCAAGAGACCCAGTACTTC. Residues: CATSESDRGHQETQYF.